The 15 T cell receptor beta chains given below trace back to one sample, sequenced in a study of precursors of human CD4 cytotoxic T cells (dated by TCRdb to between 2017 and 2018). The listed sequencing device is Illumina MiSeq. TCRdb applied fastp at Q25 and MiXCR to the public reads, then kept only in-frame beta chains. Rows are unified per CDR3 protein, each entry keeping the most common DNA and genes. Recorded for this sample are about 490 distinct CDR3 sequences; roughly 13% of them occurred a single time. The biggest ten clones account for less than 15% of the sample. To test for a precursor-effector relationship among CD4 cytotoxic T cells, four sorted CD4+ memory subsets (TCM, TEM, IL-7Rhigh TEMRA, IL-7R- TEMRA) underwent bulk UMI-based TCR sequencing. Source material: memory CD4+ T cells from blood (PBMCs). The receptors shown here come from a human donor in good health.

The V and J genes are TRBV3-1 and TRBJ2-7, with D unclear. In germline, CDR1 is LGHDT, CDR2 YNNKEL (reference sequence). V lost 4 bases, J lost 1 base, and 17 bases lay in between. The CDR3 is 16 amino acids. CDR3: CASSPGARVFSYEQYF. The CDR3 DNA sequence: TGTGCCAGCAGCCCCGGCGCTCGGGTCTTTTCCTACGAGCAGTACTTC.

By its share, this clonotype is large. This chain uses TRBV6-2 or TRBV6-3 with TRBJ1-5; tentative D call: TRBD1 (6 bases). V gave up 4 bases and J gave up 6 bases, with 13 bases separating them. This CDR3 spans 14 amino acids. Germline CDR1 MNHEY, CDR2 SVGEGT. The CDR3 spells CASSSRGPGQPQHF. The CDR3 nucleotides read TGTGCCAGCAGTTCTCGGGGGCCCGGTCAGCCCCAGCATTTT.

The rearrangement uses TRBV7-9 and TRBJ1-6, with D maybe TRBD1 (6 bases). The V gene lost 10 bases and the J gene lost 6 bases, with 13 bases spanning the gap. The CDR3 spans 13 residues. Germline V gene lookup returns CDR1 SEHNR and CDR2 FQNEAQ (reference sequence). The CDR3, as DNA: TGTGCCACTCGGGACAAGACTAATTCACCCCTCCACTTT. Amino acid sequence: CATRDKTNSPLHF.

The V gene is TRBV12-3 or TRBV12-4, the J gene TRBJ2-1; D not certain. CDR3 size: 16 residues. V was trimmed by 7 bases and J by 0 bases, leaving 16 bases between them. DNA of the CDR3: TGTGCCAGCACCCGCGCGGCAATGAGCTCCTACAATGAGCAGTTCTTC. This translates into CASTRAAMSSYNEQFF.

V is TRBV20-1 and J is TRBJ1-1, with a possible D match to TRBD1 (6 bases). Per the germline V gene, CDR1 is DFQATT and CDR2 is SNEGSKA (reference sequence). Trimming left V 3 bases short and J 8 bases short, with 13 bases between. The CDR3 contains 12 residues. The CDR3 reads CSARANRVEAFF. DNA of the CDR3: TGCAGTGCTAGGGCAAACAGGGTGGAAGCTTTCTTT.

This chain links TRBV19 with TRBJ2-5; D unclear. CDR1 and CDR2 (germline): LNHDA, SQIVND (reference sequence). CDR3 length: 14 amino acids. Between the trimmed V and J ends, which lost 6 bases and 0 bases, there was a span of 11 bases. CDR3 sequence reads: CASRSGLYQETQYF. The CDR3 DNA is TGTGCCAGTAGGAGTGGGCTCTACCAAGAGACCCAGTACTTC.

The chain joins TRBV4-1 to TRBJ1-5, with D possibly TRBD1 on 6 matching bases. The V end was cut by 4 bases, the J end by 6 bases, with 19 bases between. The CDR3 sequence is 16 residues long. Germline V gene data show CDR1 as MGHRA and CDR2 as YSYEKL. As DNA, the CDR3 is TGCGCCAGCAGCCTCATACTTTCAGGGGAGGCTCAGCCCCAGCATTTT. Amino acid sequence: CASSLILSGEAQPQHF.

This clonotype appeared a few times. The chain is built from TRBV5-1 and TRBJ2-7; a possible D gene is TRBD2 (7 bases). Germline V gene data show CDR1 as SGHRS and CDR2 as YFSETQ. The V end lost 4 bases, the J end lost 3 bases, and 17 bases lay between the germline ends. This CDR3 has 15 amino acids. The CDR3 sequence: CASSGAGALFYEQYF. The DNA for the CDR3 is TGCGCCAGCAGCGGGGCGGGGGCCCTTTTCTACGAGCAGTACTTC.

The V gene is TRBV20-1, the J gene TRBJ1-4; a possible D gene is TRBD1 (5 bases). Trimming stripped 0 bases from V and 3 bases from J, with 11 bases between. CDR1 is DFQATT and CDR2 is SNEGSKA in the germline V gene (reference sequence). This CDR3 region has 15 residues. In nucleotides, the CDR3 is TGCAGTGCTAGAGATCAGGGCAAGTCTAATGAAAAACTGTTTTTT. Residues: CSARDQGKSNEKLFF.

J is TRBJ2-7 and V is TRBV9; 9 nucleotides match TRBD1. Trimming took 4 bases from V and 4 from J; bases not matched to a gene: 6. The CDR3 runs 14 residues. Germline-derived CDR1 and CDR2 are SGDLS and YYNGEE. The chain's CDR3 is CASSTGTGFYEQYF. CDR3 nucleotides: TGTGCCAGCAGCACCGGGACAGGGTTTTACGAGCAGTACTTC. Full variable domain (missing parts from reference TRBV9 and TRBJ2-7): DSGVTQTPKHLITATGQRVTLRCSPRSGDLSVYWYQQSLDQGLQFLIQYYNGEERAKGNILERFSAQQFPDLHSELNLSSLELGDSALYFCASSTGTGFYEQYFGPGTRLTVT.

A few counts support this clonotype. V and J are TRBV5-1 and TRBJ2-1; no reliable D call. CDR1 and CDR2 from the germline V gene are SGHRS and YFSETQ. Trimming cost V 0 bases and J 2 bases, with 9 bases left between them. The CDR3 spans 15 residues. CDR3 bases: TGCGCCAGCAGCTTGGACCAGAGTACCTACAATGAGCAGTTCTTC. Translated: CASSLDQSTYNEQFF. The variable domain in full, with the rest retrieved from reference TRBV5-1 and TRBJ2-1, is KAGVTQTPRYLIKTRGQQVTLSCSPISGHRSVSWYQQTPGQGLQFLFEYFSETQRNKGNFPGRFSGRQFSNSRSEMNVSTLELGDSALYLCASSLDQSTYNEQFFGPGTRLTVL.

This chain links TRBV10-3 with TRBJ2-7; unclear D gene. The germline CDR1 and CDR2 sequences are ENHRY and SYGVKD. V was clipped by 0 bases and J by 0 bases, with 9 bases between them. The length of the CDR3 is 15 residues. The DNA for the CDR3 is TGTGCCATCAGTGAGTCGTCGGTGGGCTCCTACGAGCAGTACTTC. This sequence encodes CAISESSVGSYEQYF.

Only a few counts were recorded for this clonotype. The V call is TRBV7-9, the J call TRBJ1-1; D possibly corresponds to TRBD1 (6 bases). V dropped 1 base and J dropped 5 bases, with 23 bases sitting between them. The germline CDR1 and CDR2 sequences are SEHNR and FQNEAQ (reference sequence). This CDR3 contains 18 residues. The CDR3 DNA reads as TGTGCCAGCAGCTTAGGACCGTGGACAGTGATTTCTAAAACTGAAGCTTTCTTT. It specifies CASSLGPWTVISKTEAFF.

This clonotype was observed a handful of times. The chain recombines TRBV10-3 with TRBJ2-7; 11 bases match TRBD2. The V segment lost 3 bases and the J segment 3 bases; nucleotides outside the gene matches: 1. The CDR3 covers 14 residues. Germline-derived CDR1 and CDR2 are ENHRY and SYGVKD. The CDR3, as DNA: TGTGCCATCAGTGAAACTAGCGGGAGCTACGAGCAGTACTTC. Its translation: CAISETSGSYEQYF.

This rearrangement joins TRBV5-1 to TRBJ2-1; 7 bases map to TRBD1. The ends lost 5 bases at V and 8 bases at J; junction bases unmatched: 10. The CDR3 runs to 14 residues. Germline V gene data show CDR1 as SGHRS and CDR2 as YFSETQ. CDR3: CASRVTGINHEQFF. The CDR3 DNA is TGCGCCAGCAGGGTGACAGGGATTAACCATGAGCAGTTCTTC.